This TCR beta chain was captured in a study of OX40 agonist ivuxolimab in advanced cancers. Germline-derived CDR1 and CDR2 are SEHNR and FQNEAQ (reference sequence). The CDR3 is 14 residues long. TCRdb's table, derived via immunoSEQ multiplex PCR, lists solely in-frame clones and lacks some. The sample shows around 70,000 clones, about 80% of them seen only once. The chain uses TRBV7-9 and TRBJ2-5; 7 bases align to TRBD1. The J call may be mistaken, given a closer DNA end match to TRBJ2-7. The sample here was CD4+ or CD8+ T cells sorted from blood, taken in a trial of the OX40 agonist ivuxolimab. This TCR came from an adult with an advanced solid tumor such as melanoma, head and neck, liver or kidney cancer. Written as DNA, the CDR3 is TGTGCCAGCAGCTCATTCCGGGACAGCTACGAGCAGTACTTC. It encodes CASSSFRDSYEQYF.